Listed here are 21 T cell receptor beta chains from one sample, sequenced in a study of patients and donors after allogeneic stem cell transplantation. TCRdb reprocessed the RT-PCR reads with MiXCR, giving one entry per CDR3 protein. The repertoire includes 100,000 to 120,000 distinct CDR3 sequences, 35% to 45% of them detected once, and about 27% sits in the top ten. The sequenced sample was blood, either unsorted or a sorted T cell fraction (not recorded which). These receptors originate from a human donor who was either an allogeneic HSCT recipient or a stem cell or donor lymphocyte infusion donor (not recorded which). It is not recorded whose cells these are; they may come from a transplant donor.

The V gene is TRBV5-1, the J gene TRBJ2-5, with D unresolved. Per germline, CDR1 SGHRS and CDR2 YFSETQ. CDR3 size: 15 residues. Trimming stripped 3 bases from V and 2 bases from J, with 14 bases between. CDR3 DNA: TGCGCCAGCAGCTCCTACAGAGGCCCTCAAGAGACCCAGTACTTC. This gives the protein CASSSYRGPQETQYF.

This chain joins TRBV4-3 and TRBJ1-3, with D unresolved. The V and J ends lost 0 bases and 5 bases respectively, with 14 bases between them. CDR1 LGHNA and CDR2 YSLEER come from the germline V gene. CDR3 length equals 16 residues. CDR3 in DNA: TGCGCCAGCAGCCAAGAAGGTGGAGGGAAGAGAAACACCATATATTTT. Amino acid sequence: CASSQEGGGKRNTIYF.

This clonotype has more than one count but fewer than ten. V gene TRBV4-2 combines with J gene TRBJ1-2; 8 bases align to TRBD1. With V trimmed by 4 bases and J by 5 bases, 9 bases remained unmatched. CDR1 is LGHNA, CDR2 YNFKEQ, per germline. This CDR3 contains 15 residues. The CDR3 is CASSRSGTGYYGYTF. For the CDR3, the DNA is TGTGCCAGCAGCCGATCCGGGACAGGTTATTATGGCTACACCTTC.

This clonotype has a handful of counts. The chain combines TRBV25-1 with TRBJ1-2, with TRBD1 matching 9 bases. V lost 6 bases to trimming and J lost 5 bases; unmatched junction nucleotides: 10. The CDR3 totals 15 residues. Germline V gene sequence: CDR1 MGHDK, CDR2 SYGVNS. The CDR3 reads CASSGGTGRAYGYTF. Here the CDR3 DNA reads TGTGCCAGCAGCGGAGGGACAGGGAGGGCTTATGGCTACACCTTC.

The rearrangement joins TRBV10-1 to TRBJ2-3, with 12 bases that match TRBD2. The CDR3 has 17 residues. The V gene end was trimmed by 4 bases and the J gene end by 5 bases; junction bases not matched to a gene: 10. CDR1 WNHNN and CDR2 SYGVQD come from the germline V gene (reference sequence). The chain's CDR3 is CASSGALAGGPGDTQYF. The CDR3 nucleotides read TGCGCCAGCAGTGGGGCCCTAGCGGGAGGGCCCGGAGATACGCAGTATTTT.

The chain has TRBV12-3 or TRBV12-4 and TRBJ2-5, with 7 bases fitting TRBD1. This CDR3 region has 13 residues. With V trimmed by 5 bases and J by 7 bases, 7 bases remained unmatched. The CDR3 DNA follows: TGTGCCAGCAGTCGAGGACAGGAGAGGACCCAGTACTTC. Protein: CASSRGQERTQYF.

The chain uses TRBV10-3 and TRBJ2-2; possibly TRBD1 for D (5 bases). The CDR3 runs to 14 residues. V dropped 7 bases and J dropped 0 bases, with 9 bases sitting between them. CDR1 is ENHRY, CDR2 SYGVKD, per germline. Here the CDR3 DNA reads TGTGCCATCAAACAGGACCCGAACACCGGGGAGCTGTTTTTT. Its translation: CAIKQDPNTGELFF.

V usage is TRBV20-1 and J usage is TRBJ2-7, with 11 bases matching TRBD2. CDR1 and CDR2 from the germline V gene are DFQATT and SNEGSKA (reference sequence). The J segment lost 1 base and the V segment lost 3 bases, leaving 2 bases of the junction unmatched. The CDR3 runs to 14 residues. CDR3 nucleotide sequence: TGCAGTGCTAGTACTAGCGGGAGTTCCTACGAGCAGTACTTC. Translation gives CSASTSGSSYEQYF.

There are a few counts of this clonotype. This chain connects TRBV29-1 to TRBJ2-7; D is possibly TRBD1 (6 bases). V lost 4 bases and J 1 base, leaving 11 bases between the germline ends. The germline V gene encodes CDR1 SQVTM and CDR2 ANQGSEA. The CDR3 spans 13 residues. The CDR3 loop reads CSVAGVRSYEQYF. The CDR3 coding sequence is TGCAGCGTTGCAGGGGTTAGGTCCTACGAGCAGTACTTC.

This clonotype was counted between two and nine times. The chain's CDR3 is CASKRDRGSPGELFF. The CDR3, as DNA: TGTGCCAGCAAAAGAGACAGGGGTTCACCCGGGGAGCTGTTTTTT. This chain uses TRBV6-6 with TRBJ2-2, with 8 bases lining up with TRBD1. From germline, CDR1 is MNHNY and CDR2 SVGAGI (reference sequence). V lost 7 bases, J lost 6 bases, and 10 bases stayed unmatched. The CDR3 length is 15 residues.

CDR3 sequence: CASSLERGTHSPLHF. In DNA form, the CDR3 reads TGTGCCAGCAGTTTGGAGAGAGGGACTCATTCACCCCTCCACTTT. The rearrangement joins TRBV12-3 or TRBV12-4 to TRBJ1-6; a possible D gene is TRBD1 (5 bases). Trimming shortened V by 3 bases and J by 8 bases, and 14 bases separated the two germline ends. CDR3 length: 15 amino acids.

The rearrangement links TRBV15 to TRBJ2-4; D possibly corresponds to TRBD2 (5 bases). The CDR3 spans 17 residues. CDR1 LNHNV and CDR2 YYDKDF come from the germline V gene (reference sequence). Trimming stripped 0 bases from V and 3 bases from J, with 15 bases between. The CDR3 reads CATSRDPRGSVKNIQYF. CDR3 DNA: TGTGCCACCAGCAGAGATCCTCGCGGGTCGGTCAAAAACATTCAGTACTTC.

This chain connects TRBV11-2 to TRBJ2-5; D might be TRBD1 (5 bases). Germline-derived CDR1 and CDR2 are SGHAT and FQNNGV. The ends were cut back, 0 bases at V and 5 bases at J, with 13 bases in the middle. This CDR3 contains 15 residues. In nucleotides, the CDR3 is TGTGCCAGCAGCTTAGAGTACAGGAATGTGGAGACCCAGTACTTC. It encodes CASSLEYRNVETQYF.

The chain couples TRBV5-1 to TRBJ2-1; TRBD2 agrees at 9 bases. The CDR3 is made up of 16 amino acids. Trimming cost V 3 bases and J 4 bases; bases outside gene matches: 8. The germline V gene encodes CDR1 SGHRS and CDR2 YFSETQ. CDR3 residues: CASSSYEAGGYNEQFF. In DNA form, the CDR3 reads TGCGCCAGCAGCTCCTACGAAGCGGGAGGTTACAATGAGCAGTTCTTC.

The chain has TRBV6-2 or TRBV6-3 and TRBJ2-1, with a possible D match to TRBD2 (5 bases). Germline V CDR1 and CDR2: MNHEY, SVGEGT. CDR3 length: 14 residues. The V end lost 6 bases, the J end lost 2 bases, and 11 bases lay between the germline ends. The CDR3, as DNA: TGTGCCAGCAGCACGGCGGGCCCCTACAATGAGCAGTTCTTC. Translating gives CASSTAGPYNEQFF.

The chain links TRBV12-3 or TRBV12-4 to TRBJ2-7; TRBD2 matches 7 bases. V shed 2 bases and J 10 bases; nucleotides not matched to a gene: 8. The CDR3 runs to 13 residues. CDR3 protein: CASSLSGRAGQYF. For the CDR3, the DNA is TGTGCCAGCAGTTTAAGTGGGAGGGCGGGACAGTACTTC.

The chain employs TRBV20-1 and TRBJ2-4; TRBD1 or TRBD2 may be the D gene (5 bases each). There are 15 residues in the CDR3. Trimming cost V 5 bases and J 0 bases, with 14 bases left between them. Germline CDR1 reads DFQATT; CDR2 reads SNEGSKA (reference sequence). The CDR3 DNA is TGCAGTGCTGGTGGGGGTGTAGAAGCCAAAAACATTCAGTACTTC. Translation: CSAGGGVEAKNIQYF.

This clonotype was counted only a few times. The genes are TRBV5-1 and TRBJ2-1, with 7 bases aligning to TRBD2. Germline values: CDR1 SGHRS, CDR2 YFSETQ. V gave up 4 bases and J gave up 9 bases; unmatched junction bases: 10. The CDR3 consists of 14 residues. CDR3 nucleotides: TGCGCCAGCAGCGCCCAGCGGGACGGGTTTGAGCAGTTCTTC. Amino acid sequence: CASSAQRDGFEQFF.

Written as DNA, the CDR3 is TGTGCCAGCAGCTTGACAGGGGGGGACTACAATGAGCAGTTCTTC. It yields the protein CASSLTGGDYNEQFF. The chain combines TRBV7-9 with TRBJ2-1; the match to TRBD1 covers 9 bases. Germline trimming cut 3 bases from V and 3 bases from J; bases unmatched to any gene: 3. This CDR3 has 15 amino acids. Looked up from germline, CDR1 is SEHNR and CDR2 is FQNEAQ (reference sequence).

The sample holds a few counts of this clonotype. The chain has TRBV12-3 or TRBV12-4 and TRBJ2-7, with 11 bases matching TRBD2. V shed 3 bases and J 7 bases; nucleotides not matched to a gene: 8. The CDR3 loop spans 15 amino acids. CDR3 sequence (DNA): TGTGCCAGCAGTTTCATAGCGGGAGGGCCGTGGGAGCAGTACTTC. Translated: CASSFIAGGPWEQYF.

The gene calls are TRBV7-2 and TRBJ2-1; D is perhaps TRBD1 (6 bases). The CDR3 loop spans 16 amino acids. Germline CDR1 SGHTA, CDR2 FQGNSA. Deletions cut 1 base from V and 7 bases from J, with 17 bases between. As DNA, the CDR3 is TGTGCCAGCAGCTTAGGTGGTCTGGGGGCGAGGAATGAGCAGTTCTTC. Amino acids: CASSLGGLGARNEQFF.